These T cell receptor beta chains were read from a single sample in a study of shared clonotypes between healthy human individuals. Measured with immunoSEQ multiplex PCR; TCRdb has only the in-frame clones, and not every one. The table shows some 2 million clones, with about 95% occurring only once. Sequencing was carried out using naive CD8+ T cells sorted from blood. These receptors came from a man between 18 and 29 years old in good health. Each CDR3 is given with its conserved first and last residue. The order of the fields is D gene, J gene, CDR3 length, V gene, clone size, CDR3 protein, CDR3 DNA. A D gene is named only where the DNA matches it firmly. Size tells how often a clone was seen (once, few, many) or the class of an expanded clone, and some rows leave it out.

TRBD1 | TRBJ1-1 | 13 | TRBV6-5 | NA | CAVRQGTNTEAFF | TGTGCCGTCCGACAGGGTACAAACACTGAAGCTTTCTTT
TRBD2 | TRBJ2-7 | 15 | TRBV27 | NA | CASSLLAGGRDEQYF | TGTGCCAGCAGTTTACTAGCGGGGGGCAGGGACGAGCAGTACTTC
NA | TRBJ1-1 | 13 | TRBV7-8 | NA | CASSLAGKAEAFF | TGTGCCAGCAGCTTAGCGGGGAAGGCTGAAGCTTTCTTT
TRBD1 | TRBJ2-7 | 14 | TRBV5-5 | NA | CASSLDRGWYEQYF | TGTGCCAGCAGCTTGGACAGGGGTTGGTACGAGCAGTACTTC
NA | TRBJ1-2 | 16 | TRBV7-9 | NA | CASSSAGTGYSDGYTF | TGTGCCAGCAGCTCGGCTGGGACGGGGTATAGTGATGGCTACACCTTC
NA | TRBJ2-6 | 19 | TRBV21-1 | NA | CASSRNGDRARSGANVLTF | TGTGCCAGCAGCCGGAACGGTGACAGGGCCCGCTCTGGGGCCAACGTCCTGACTTTC
NA | TRBJ2-2 | 17 | TRBV7-8 | few | CASSLPRTETNTGELFF | TGTGCCAGCAGCTTACCTAGGACAGAAACGAACACCGGGGAGCTGTTTTTT
NA | TRBJ2-7 | 13 | TRBV11-2 | NA | CASSGRDSYEQYF | TGTGCCAGCAGCGGCAGGGATTCCTACGAGCAGTACTTC
NA | TRBJ2-6 | 15 | TRBV6-5 | once | CASSTSGVGANVLTF | TGTGCCAGCAGTACCTCAGGGGTAGGGGCCAACGTCCTGACTTTC
TRBD1 | TRBJ2-2 | 19 | TRBV9 | NA | CASSARIRWTGVDTGELFF | TGTGCCAGCAGCGCCCGGATCCGATGGACAGGGGTCGACACCGGGGAGCTGTTTTTT
TRBD2 | TRBJ2-3 | 15 | TRBV13 | NA | CASSSASGGTDTQYF | TGTGCCAGCAGCTCCGCTAGCGGGGGCACAGATACGCAGTATTTT
NA | TRBJ1-1 | 14 | TRBV5-1 | once | CASSLGSWGTEAFF | TGCGCCAGCAGCTTGGGTAGCTGGGGAACTGAAGCTTTCTTT
NA | TRBJ2-7 | 13 | TRBV27 | few | CASSLYVSYEQYF | TGTGCCAGCAGTTTATACGTATCCTACGAGCAGTACTTC
NA | TRBJ1-4 | 12 | TRBV28 | NA | CASSLYPEKLFF | TGTGCCAGCAGTTTATACCCCGAAAAACTGTTTTTT
NA | TRBJ2-7 | 15 | TRBV7-9 | NA | CASSHPWGDLVEQYF | TGTGCCAGCAGCCACCCATGGGGGGATTTGGTCGAGCAGTACTTC
TRBD2 | TRBJ2-3 | 15 | TRBV7-2 | NA | CASSVTSGSTDTQYF | TGTGCCAGCAGCGTGACTAGCGGTAGCACAGATACGCAGTATTTT
NA | TRBJ1-6 | 16 | TRBV4-1 | NA | CASSPGQVPYNSPLHF | TGCGCCAGCAGCCCGGGACAAGTTCCCTATAATTCACCCCTCCACTTT
NA | TRBJ1-2 | 13 | TRBV27 | NA | CASSLKENYGYTF | TGTGCCAGCAGTTTGAAGGAGAACTATGGCTACACCTTC
NA | TRBJ2-7 | 13 | TRBV1 | once | CTSSQGVGYEQYF | TGCACCAGCAGCCAGGGAGTAGGCTACGAGCAGTACTTC
TRBD1 | TRBJ2-3 | 14 | TRBV6-5 | NA | CASSYGTGTGTQYF | TGTGCCAGCAGCTACGGGACAGGGACAGGTACGCAGTATTTT
NA | TRBJ2-1 | 15 | TRBV9 | NA | CASSVDGLGGDEQFF | TGTGCCAGCAGCGTAGATGGATTGGGTGGGGATGAGCAGTTCTTC
NA | TRBJ2-2 | 16 | TRBV7-9 | NA | CASSPETGMNTGELFF | TGTGCCAGCAGCCCCGAGACAGGCATGAACACCGGGGAGCTGTTTTTT
NA | TRBJ2-2 | 16 | TRBV9 | once | CASSVVMRPAPGELFF | TGTGCCAGCAGCGTAGTGATGAGGCCGGCCCCCGGGGAGCTGTTTTTT
NA | TRBJ2-1 | 13 | TRBV27 | NA | CASSPTEYNEQFF | TGTGCCAGCAGTCCGACAGAGTACAATGAGCAGTTCTTC
NA | TRBJ1-5 | 16 | TRBV7-9 | NA | CASSLKGPGGNQPQHF | TGTGCCAGCAGCTTAAAAGGTCCGGGGGGAAATCAGCCCCAGCATTTT
NA | TRBJ1-2 | 14 | TRBV28 | NA | CASSLKPQGWGYTF | TGTGCCAGCAGTTTAAAGCCCCAGGGTTGGGGCTACACCTTC
NA | TRBJ2-1 | 13 | TRBV6-5 | NA | CASSLDEYNEQFF | TGTGCCAGCAGCCTTGACGAATACAATGAGCAGTTCTTC
TRBD2 | TRBJ2-7 | 14 | TRBV10-2 | NA | CASSVGAGIDEQYF | TGCGCCAGCAGTGTCGGAGCGGGAATCGACGAGCAGTACTTC
NA | TRBJ1-1 | 16 | TRBV30 | once | CAWSAPQSLMNTEAFF | TGTGCCTGGAGTGCCCCTCAGTCTTTAATGAACACTGAAGCTTTCTTT
NA | TRBJ2-7 | 15 | TRBV4-1 | once | CASSPPEGFRYEQYF | TGCGCCAGCAGCCCCCCCGAGGGGTTCCGTTACGAGCAGTACTTC
TRBD2 | TRBJ2-3 | 15 | TRBV11-2 | NA | CASSPLAGSTDTQYF | TGTGCCAGCAGCCCCTTAGCGGGGAGCACAGATACGCAGTATTTT
TRBD2 | TRBJ2-1 | 19 | TRBV11-2 | NA | CASSLDGLAGVALYNEQFF | TGTGCCAGCAGCTTAGACGGACTAGCGGGAGTAGCCCTCTACAATGAGCAGTTCTTC
NA | TRBJ1-5 | 13 | TRBV27 | NA | CASSLNLGQPQHF | TGTGCCAGCAGTCTCAACTTGGGGCAGCCCCAGCATTTT
TRBD1 | TRBJ2-7 | 17 | TRBV5-1 | NA | CASRTGFHPLEAYEQYF | TGCGCCAGCAGGACAGGGTTTCATCCCCTGGAAGCCTACGAGCAGTACTTC
NA | TRBJ1-5 | 15 | TRBV28 | NA | CASSFHPLARQPQHF | TGTGCCAGCAGTTTCCACCCACTAGCACGTCAGCCCCAGCATTTT
TRBD1 | TRBJ2-7 | 14 | TRBV6-5 | NA | CASTLTGGSYEQYF | TGTGCCAGCACCTTAACAGGGGGATCCTACGAGCAGTACTTC
TRBD2 | TRBJ2-3 | 17 | TRBV2 | NA | CASSDKAGREGTDTQYF | TGTGCCAGCAGTGACAAAGCGGGGCGGGAAGGTACAGATACGCAGTATTTT
NA | TRBJ2-1 | 15 | TRBV6-6 | NA | CASSSDRSSYNEQFF | TGTGCCAGCAGTTCAGATCGTAGCTCCTACAATGAGCAGTTCTTC
NA | TRBJ1-4 | 13 | TRBV29-1 | NA | CSGARVRGEKLFF | TGCAGCGGCGCCAGGGTGAGGGGTGAAAAACTGTTTTTT
TRBD2 | TRBJ2-7 | 15 | TRBV13 | NA | CASSLQGGGSYEQYF | TGTGCCAGCAGCTTGCAGGGCGGGGGATCCTACGAGCAGTACTTC
TRBD1 | TRBJ2-1 | 15 | TRBV18 | NA | CASSPTGGAYNEQFF | TGTGCCAGCTCCCCGACAGGGGGCGCCTACAATGAGCAGTTCTTC